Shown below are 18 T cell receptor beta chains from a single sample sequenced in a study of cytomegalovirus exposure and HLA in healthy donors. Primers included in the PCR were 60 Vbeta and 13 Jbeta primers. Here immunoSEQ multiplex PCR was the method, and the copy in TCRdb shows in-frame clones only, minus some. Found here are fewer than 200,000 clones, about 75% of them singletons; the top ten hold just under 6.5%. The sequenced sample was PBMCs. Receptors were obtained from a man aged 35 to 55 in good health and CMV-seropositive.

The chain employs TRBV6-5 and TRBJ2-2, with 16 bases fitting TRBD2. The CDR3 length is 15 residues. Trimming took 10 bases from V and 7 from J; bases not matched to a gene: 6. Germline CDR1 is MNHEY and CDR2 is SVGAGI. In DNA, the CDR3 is TGTGCCACCGGGACTAGCGGGAGGGCAGGCGGGGAGCTGTTTTTT. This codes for CATGTSGRAGGELFF.

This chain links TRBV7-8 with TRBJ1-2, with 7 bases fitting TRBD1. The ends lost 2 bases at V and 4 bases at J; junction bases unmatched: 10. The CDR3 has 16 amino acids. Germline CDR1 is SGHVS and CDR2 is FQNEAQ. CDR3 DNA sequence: TGTGCCAGCAGCTTACTGTCGACAGGGCGGGCCTATGGCTACACCTTC. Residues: CASSLLSTGRAYGYTF.

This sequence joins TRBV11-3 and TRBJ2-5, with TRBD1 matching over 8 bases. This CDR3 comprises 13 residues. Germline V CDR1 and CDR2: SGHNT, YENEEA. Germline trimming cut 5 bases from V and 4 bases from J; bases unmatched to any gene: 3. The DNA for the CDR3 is TGTGCCAGCAGCCTCGACAGGGGAGAGACCCAGTACTTC. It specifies CASSLDRGETQYF. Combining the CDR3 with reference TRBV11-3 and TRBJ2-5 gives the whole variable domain EAGVVQSPRYKIIEKKQPVAFWCNPISGHNTLYWYLQNLGQGPELLIRYENEEAVDDSQLPKDRFSAERLKGVDSTLKIQPAELGDSAVYLCASSLDRGETQYFGPGTRLLVL.

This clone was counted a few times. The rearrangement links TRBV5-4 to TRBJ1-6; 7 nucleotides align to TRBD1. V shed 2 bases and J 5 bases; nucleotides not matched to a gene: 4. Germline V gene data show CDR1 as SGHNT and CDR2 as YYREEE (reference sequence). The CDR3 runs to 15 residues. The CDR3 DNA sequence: TGTGCCAGCAGCTTTATCGACAGGGATAATTCACCCCTCCACTTT. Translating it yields CASSFIDRDNSPLHF.

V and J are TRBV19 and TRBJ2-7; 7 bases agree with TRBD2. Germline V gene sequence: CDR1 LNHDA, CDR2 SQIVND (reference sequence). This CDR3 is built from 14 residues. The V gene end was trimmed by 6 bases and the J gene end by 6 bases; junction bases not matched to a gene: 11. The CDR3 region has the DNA TGTGCCAGTAGCCAGGGCGGGAGTCTCTCCGAGCAGTACTTC. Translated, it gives CASSQGGSLSEQYF.

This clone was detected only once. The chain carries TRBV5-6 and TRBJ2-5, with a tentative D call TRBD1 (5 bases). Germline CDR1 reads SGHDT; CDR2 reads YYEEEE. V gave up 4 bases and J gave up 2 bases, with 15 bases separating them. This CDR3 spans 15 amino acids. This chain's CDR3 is CASSLDRFMQETQYF. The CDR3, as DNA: TGTGCCAGCAGCCTCGACAGATTCATGCAAGAGACCCAGTACTTC.

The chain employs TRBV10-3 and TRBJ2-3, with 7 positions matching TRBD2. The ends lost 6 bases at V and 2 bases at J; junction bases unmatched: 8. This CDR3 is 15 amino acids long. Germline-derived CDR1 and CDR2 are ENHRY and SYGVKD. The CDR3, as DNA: TGTGCCATCAGGGAGCGGCTAGCGGACACAGATACGCAGTATTTT. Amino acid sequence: CAIRERLADTDTQYF.

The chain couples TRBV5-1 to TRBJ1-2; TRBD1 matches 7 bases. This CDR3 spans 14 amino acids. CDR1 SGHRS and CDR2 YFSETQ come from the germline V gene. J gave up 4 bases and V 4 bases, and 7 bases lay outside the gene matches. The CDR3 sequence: CASSATGATYGYTF. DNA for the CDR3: TGCGCCAGCAGCGCAACAGGGGCCACCTATGGCTACACCTTC.

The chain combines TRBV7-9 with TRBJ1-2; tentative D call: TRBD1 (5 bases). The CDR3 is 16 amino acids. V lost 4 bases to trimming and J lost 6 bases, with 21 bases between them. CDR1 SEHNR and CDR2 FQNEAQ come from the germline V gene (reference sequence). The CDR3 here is CASSYMSQVLVDGYTF. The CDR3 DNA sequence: TGTGCCAGCAGCTACATGTCACAGGTGCTAGTTGATGGCTACACCTTC.

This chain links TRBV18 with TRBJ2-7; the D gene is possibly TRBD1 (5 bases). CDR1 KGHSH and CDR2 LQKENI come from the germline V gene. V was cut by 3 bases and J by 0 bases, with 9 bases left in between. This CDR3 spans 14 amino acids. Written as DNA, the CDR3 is TGTGCCAGCTCACCCACGACAGTCTCCTACGAGCAGTACTTC. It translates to CASSPTTVSYEQYF.

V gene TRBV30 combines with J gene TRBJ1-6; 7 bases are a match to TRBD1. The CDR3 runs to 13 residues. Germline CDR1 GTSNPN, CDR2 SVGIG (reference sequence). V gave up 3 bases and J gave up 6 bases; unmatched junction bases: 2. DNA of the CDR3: TGTGCCTGGAGAAGGGACAGTAATTCACCCCTCCACTTT. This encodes CAWRRDSNSPLHF. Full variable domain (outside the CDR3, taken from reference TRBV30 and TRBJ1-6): SQTIHQWPATLVQPVGSPLSLECTVEGTSNPNLYWYRQAAGRGLQLLFYSVGIGQISSEVPQNLSASRPQDRQFILSSKKLLLSDSGFYLCAWRRDSNSPLHFGNGTRLTVT.

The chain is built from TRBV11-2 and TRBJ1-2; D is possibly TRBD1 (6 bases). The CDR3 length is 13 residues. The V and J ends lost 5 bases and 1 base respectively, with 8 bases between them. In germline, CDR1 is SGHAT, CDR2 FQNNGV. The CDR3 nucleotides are TGTGCCAGCAGCCCGGACAGTAACTATGGCTACACCTTC. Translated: CASSPDSNYGYTF. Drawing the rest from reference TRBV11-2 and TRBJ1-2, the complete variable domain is EAGVAQSPRYKIIEKRQSVAFWCNPISGHATLYWYQQILGQGPKLLIQFQNNGVVDDSQLPKDRFSAERLKGVDSTLKIQPAKLEDSAVYLCASSPDSNYGYTFGSGTRLTVV.

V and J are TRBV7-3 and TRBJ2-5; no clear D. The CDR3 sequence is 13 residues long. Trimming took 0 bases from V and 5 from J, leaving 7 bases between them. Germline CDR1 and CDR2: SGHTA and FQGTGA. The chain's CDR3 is CASSLTKEETQYF. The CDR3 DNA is TGTGCCAGCAGCTTAACAAAAGAGGAGACCCAGTACTTC.

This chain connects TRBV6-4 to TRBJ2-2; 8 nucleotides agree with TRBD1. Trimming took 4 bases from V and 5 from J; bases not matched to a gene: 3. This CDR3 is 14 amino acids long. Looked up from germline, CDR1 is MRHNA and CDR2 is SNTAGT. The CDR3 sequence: CASSGTGITGELFF. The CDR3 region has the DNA TGTGCCAGCAGTGGGACAGGGATTACCGGGGAGCTGTTTTTT.

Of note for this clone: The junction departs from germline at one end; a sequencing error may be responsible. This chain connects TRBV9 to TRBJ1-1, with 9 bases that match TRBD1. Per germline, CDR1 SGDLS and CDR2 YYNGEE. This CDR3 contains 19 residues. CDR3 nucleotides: TGTGCCGGCAGTAAAGGGGACAGGGTTACGACCCCAATGAACACTGAAGCTTTCTTT. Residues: CAGSKGDRVTTPMNTEAFF.

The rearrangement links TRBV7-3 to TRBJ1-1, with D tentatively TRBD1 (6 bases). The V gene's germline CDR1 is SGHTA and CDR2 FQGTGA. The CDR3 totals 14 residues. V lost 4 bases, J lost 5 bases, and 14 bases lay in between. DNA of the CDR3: TGTGCCAGCAGCTCGGACAGTTTATTAACTGAAGCTTTCTTT. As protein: CASSSDSLLTEAFF. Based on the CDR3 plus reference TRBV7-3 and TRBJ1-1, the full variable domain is GAGVSQTPSNKVTEKGKYVELRCDPISGHTALYWYRQSLGQGPEFLIYFQGTGAADDSGLPNDRFFAVRPEGSVSTLKIQRTERGDSAVYLCASSSDSLLTEAFFGQGTRLTVV.

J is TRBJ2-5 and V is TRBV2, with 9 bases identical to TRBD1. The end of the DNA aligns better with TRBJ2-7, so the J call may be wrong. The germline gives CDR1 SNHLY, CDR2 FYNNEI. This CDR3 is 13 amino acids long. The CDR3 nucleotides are TGTGCCAACTCCCGGGACAGGGATTCCGAGCAGTACTTC. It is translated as CANSRDRDSEQYF.

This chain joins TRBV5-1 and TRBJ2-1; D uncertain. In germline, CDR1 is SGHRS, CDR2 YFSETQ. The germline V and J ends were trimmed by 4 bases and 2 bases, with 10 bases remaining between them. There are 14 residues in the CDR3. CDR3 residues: CASSPATTYNEQFF. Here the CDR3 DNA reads TGCGCCAGCAGCCCAGCGACCACCTACAATGAGCAGTTCTTC.